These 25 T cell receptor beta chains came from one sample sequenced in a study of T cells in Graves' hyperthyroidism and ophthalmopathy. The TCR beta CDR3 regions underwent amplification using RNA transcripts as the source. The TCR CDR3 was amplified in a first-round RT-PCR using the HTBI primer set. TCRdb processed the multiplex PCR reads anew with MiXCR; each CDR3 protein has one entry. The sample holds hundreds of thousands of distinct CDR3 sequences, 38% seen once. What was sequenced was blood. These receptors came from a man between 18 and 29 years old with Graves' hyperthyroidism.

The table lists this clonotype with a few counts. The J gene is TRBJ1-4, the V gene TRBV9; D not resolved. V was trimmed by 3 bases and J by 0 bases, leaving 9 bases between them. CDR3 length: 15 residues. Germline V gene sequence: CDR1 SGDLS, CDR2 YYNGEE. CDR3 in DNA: TGTGCCAGCAGCGCTAGAGGAACAACTAATGAAAAACTGTTTTTT. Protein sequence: CASSARGTTNEKLFF.

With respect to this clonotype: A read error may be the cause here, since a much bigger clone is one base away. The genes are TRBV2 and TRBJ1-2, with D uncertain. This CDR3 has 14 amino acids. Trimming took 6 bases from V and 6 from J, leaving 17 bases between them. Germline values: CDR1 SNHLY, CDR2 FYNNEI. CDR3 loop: CASSASGELHGYTF. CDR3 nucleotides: TGTGCCAGCAGCGCATCAGGAGAACTGCATGGCTACACCTTC.

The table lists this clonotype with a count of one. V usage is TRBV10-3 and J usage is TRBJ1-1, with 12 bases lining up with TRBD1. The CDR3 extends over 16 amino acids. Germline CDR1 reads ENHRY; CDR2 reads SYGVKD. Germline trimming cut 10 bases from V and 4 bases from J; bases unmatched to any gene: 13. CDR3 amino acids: CASRGTGGDGVTEAFF. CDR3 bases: TGTGCCAGCAGGGGGACAGGGGGCGACGGCGTCACTGAAGCTTTCTTT.

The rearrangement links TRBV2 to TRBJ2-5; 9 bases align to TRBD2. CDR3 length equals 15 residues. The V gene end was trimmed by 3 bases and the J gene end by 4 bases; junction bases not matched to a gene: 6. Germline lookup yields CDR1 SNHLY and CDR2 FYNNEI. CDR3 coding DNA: TGTGCCAGCAGTGACCGGCTAGCGGGGCGAGAGACCCAGTACTTC. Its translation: CASSDRLAGRETQYF.

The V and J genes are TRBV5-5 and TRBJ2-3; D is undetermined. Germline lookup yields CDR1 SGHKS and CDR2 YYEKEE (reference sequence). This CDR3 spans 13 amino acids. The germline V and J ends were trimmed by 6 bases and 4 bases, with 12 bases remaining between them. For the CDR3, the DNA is TGTGCCAGCATCTCGCGGAGCGCAGATACGCAGTATTTT. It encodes CASISRSADTQYF.

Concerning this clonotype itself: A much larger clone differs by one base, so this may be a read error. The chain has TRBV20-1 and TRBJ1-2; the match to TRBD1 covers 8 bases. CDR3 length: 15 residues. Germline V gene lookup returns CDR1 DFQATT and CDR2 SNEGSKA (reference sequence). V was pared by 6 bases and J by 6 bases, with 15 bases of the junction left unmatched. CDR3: CSASRRQGSDHGYTF. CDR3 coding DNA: TGCAGTGCCAGCAGGAGACAGGGGAGTGACCATGGCTACACCTTC.

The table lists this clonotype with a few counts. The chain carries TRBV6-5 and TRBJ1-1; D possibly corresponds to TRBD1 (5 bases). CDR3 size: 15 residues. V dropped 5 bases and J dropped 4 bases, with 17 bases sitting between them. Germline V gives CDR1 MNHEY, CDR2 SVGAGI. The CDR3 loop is CASSRARTPSTEAFF. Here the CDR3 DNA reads TGTGCCAGCAGTAGGGCCCGGACACCCAGCACTGAAGCTTTCTTT.

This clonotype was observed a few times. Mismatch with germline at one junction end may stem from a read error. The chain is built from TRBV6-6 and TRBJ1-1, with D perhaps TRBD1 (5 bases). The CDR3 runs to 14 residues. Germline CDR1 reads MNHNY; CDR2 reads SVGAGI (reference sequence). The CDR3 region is CASSTAGVNTEAFF. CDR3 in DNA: TGTGCCAGCAGTACGGCGGGGGTGAATACTGAAGCTTTCTTT.

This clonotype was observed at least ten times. The CDR3 nucleotides are TGTGCCAGCAGTGGACCGAGGGGCAATCAGCCCCAGCATTTT. Residues: CASSGPRGNQPQHF. This rearrangement joins TRBV2 to TRBJ1-5; D gene ambiguous. Germline V gene lookup returns CDR1 SNHLY and CDR2 FYNNEI. This CDR3 contains 14 residues. The V end was cut by 4 bases, the J end by 2 bases, with 9 bases between.

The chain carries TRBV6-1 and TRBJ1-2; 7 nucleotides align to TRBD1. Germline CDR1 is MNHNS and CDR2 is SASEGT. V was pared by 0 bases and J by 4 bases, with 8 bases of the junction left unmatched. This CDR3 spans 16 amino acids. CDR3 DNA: TGTGCCAGCAGTGAAGCAGCGGGACAGTCCATCTATGGCTACACCTTC. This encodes CASSEAAGQSIYGYTF.

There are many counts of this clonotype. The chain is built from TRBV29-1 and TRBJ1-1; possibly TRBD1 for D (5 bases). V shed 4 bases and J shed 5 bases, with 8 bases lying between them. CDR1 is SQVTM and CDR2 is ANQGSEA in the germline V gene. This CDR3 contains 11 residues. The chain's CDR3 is CSVAGATEAFF. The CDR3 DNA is TGCAGCGTTGCCGGGGCAACTGAAGCTTTCTTT.

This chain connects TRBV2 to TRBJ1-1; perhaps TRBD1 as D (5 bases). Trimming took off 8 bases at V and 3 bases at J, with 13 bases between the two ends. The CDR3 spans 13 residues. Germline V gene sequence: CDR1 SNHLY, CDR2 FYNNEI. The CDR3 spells CASGPGRYTEAFF. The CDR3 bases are TGTGCCAGCGGGCCGGGACGGTACACTGAAGCTTTCTTT. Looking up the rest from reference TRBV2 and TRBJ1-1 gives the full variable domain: EPEVTQTPSHQVTQMGQEVILRCVPISNHLYFYWYRQILGQKVEFLVSFYNNEISEKSEIFDDQFSVERPDGSNFTLKIRSTKLEDSAMYFCASGPGRYTEAFFGQGTRLTVV.

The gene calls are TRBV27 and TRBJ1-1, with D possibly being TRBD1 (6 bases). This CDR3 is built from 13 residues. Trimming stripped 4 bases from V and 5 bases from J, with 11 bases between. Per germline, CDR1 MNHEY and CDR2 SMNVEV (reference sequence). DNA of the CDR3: TGTGCCAGCAGTTCCTGGACAGAGACTGAAGCTTTCTTT. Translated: CASSSWTETEAFF.

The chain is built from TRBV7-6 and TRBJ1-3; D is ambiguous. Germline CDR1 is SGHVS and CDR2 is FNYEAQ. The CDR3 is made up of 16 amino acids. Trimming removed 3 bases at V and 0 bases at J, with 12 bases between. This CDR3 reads CASSLGAVLSGNTIYF. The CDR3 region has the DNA TGTGCCAGCAGCTTGGGTGCGGTCCTCTCTGGAAACACCATATATTTT.

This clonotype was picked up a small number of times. CDR3 DNA sequence: TGTGCCAGTAGTATAAGACTCCAGGGCCACACCATATATTTT. Its translation: CASSIRLQGHTIYF. The chain links TRBV19 to TRBJ1-3; D might be TRBD1 (5 bases). Trimming shortened V by 2 bases and J by 8 bases, and 13 bases separated the two germline ends. Per the germline V gene, CDR1 is LNHDA and CDR2 is SQIVND (reference sequence). This CDR3 has 14 amino acids.

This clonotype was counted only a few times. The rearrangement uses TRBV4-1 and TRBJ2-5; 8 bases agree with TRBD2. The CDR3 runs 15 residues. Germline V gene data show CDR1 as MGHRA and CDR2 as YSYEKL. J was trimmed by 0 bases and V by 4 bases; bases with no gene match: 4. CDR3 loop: CASSLSGVYQETQYF. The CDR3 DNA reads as TGCGCCAGCAGCCTTAGCGGGGTGTACCAAGAGACCCAGTACTTC.

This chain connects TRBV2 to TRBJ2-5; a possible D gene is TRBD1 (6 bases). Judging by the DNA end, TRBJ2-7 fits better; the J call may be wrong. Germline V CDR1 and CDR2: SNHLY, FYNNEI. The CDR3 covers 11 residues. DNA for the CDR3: TGTGCCAGCGGTTACAGGGACGAGCAGTACTTC. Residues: CASGYRDEQYF.

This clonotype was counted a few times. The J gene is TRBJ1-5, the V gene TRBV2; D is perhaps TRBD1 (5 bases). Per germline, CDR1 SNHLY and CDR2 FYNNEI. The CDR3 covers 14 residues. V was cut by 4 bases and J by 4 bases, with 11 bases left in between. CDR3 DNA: TGTGCCAGCAGTGGGGTGAGGGGAAATCAGCCCCAGCATTTT. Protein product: CASSGVRGNQPQHF.

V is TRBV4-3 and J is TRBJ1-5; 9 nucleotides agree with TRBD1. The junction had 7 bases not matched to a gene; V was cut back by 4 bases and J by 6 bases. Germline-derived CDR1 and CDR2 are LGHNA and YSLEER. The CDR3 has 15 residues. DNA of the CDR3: TGCGCCAGCAGCCCCTCCGGGGACAGGGTTCAGCCCCAGCATTTT. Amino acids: CASSPSGDRVQPQHF.

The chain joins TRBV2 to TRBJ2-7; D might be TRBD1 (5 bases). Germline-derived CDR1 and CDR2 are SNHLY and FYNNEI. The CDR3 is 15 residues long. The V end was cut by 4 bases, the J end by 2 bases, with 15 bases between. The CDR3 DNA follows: TGTGCCAGCAGTGTACAGGAGTCTTCTACCTACGAGCAGTACTTC. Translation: CASSVQESSTYEQYF.

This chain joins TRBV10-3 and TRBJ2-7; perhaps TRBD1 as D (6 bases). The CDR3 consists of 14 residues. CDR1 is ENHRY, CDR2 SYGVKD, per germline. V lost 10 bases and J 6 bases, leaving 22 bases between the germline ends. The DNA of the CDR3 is TGTGCCACTGAAGGATCAAGGCAGGGGAGCGAGCAGTACTTC. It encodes CATEGSRQGSEQYF.

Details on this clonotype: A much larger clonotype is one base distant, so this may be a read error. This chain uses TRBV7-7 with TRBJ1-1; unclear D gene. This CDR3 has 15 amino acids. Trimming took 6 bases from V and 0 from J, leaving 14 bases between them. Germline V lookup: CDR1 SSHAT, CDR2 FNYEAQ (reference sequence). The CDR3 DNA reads TGTGCCAGCAGTCCTGCGAGGCGAATGAACACTGAAGCTTTCTTT. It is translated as CASSPARRMNTEAFF.

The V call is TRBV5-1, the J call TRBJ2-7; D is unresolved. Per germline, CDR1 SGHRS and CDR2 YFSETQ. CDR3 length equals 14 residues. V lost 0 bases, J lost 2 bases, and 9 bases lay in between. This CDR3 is CASSLDPLPYEQYF. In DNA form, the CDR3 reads TGCGCCAGCAGCTTGGACCCCCTCCCCTACGAGCAGTACTTC. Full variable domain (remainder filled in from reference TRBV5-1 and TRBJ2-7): KAGVTQTPRYLIKTRGQQVTLSCSPISGHRSVSWYQQTPGQGLQFLFEYFSETQRNKGNFPGRFSGRQFSNSRSEMNVSTLELGDSALYLCASSLDPLPYEQYFGPGTRLTVT.

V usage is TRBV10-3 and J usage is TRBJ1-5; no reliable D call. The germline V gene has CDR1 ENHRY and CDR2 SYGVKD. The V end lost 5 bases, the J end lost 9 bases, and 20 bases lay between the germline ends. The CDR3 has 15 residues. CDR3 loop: CAISSPILDGGPQHF. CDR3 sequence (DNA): TGTGCCATCAGTTCCCCTATCCTAGATGGTGGGCCCCAGCATTTT.

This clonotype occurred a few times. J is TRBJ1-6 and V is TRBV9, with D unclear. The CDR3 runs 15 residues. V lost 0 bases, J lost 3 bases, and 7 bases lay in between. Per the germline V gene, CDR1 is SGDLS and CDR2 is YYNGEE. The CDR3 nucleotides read TGTGCCAGCAGCGTAGTAGACAACTATAATTCACCCCTCCACTTT. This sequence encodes CASSVVDNYNSPLHF.